This T cell receptor beta chain was sequenced in a study of response to subunit inactivated influenza vaccine. Findings and caveats of the study: The authors put forward the suggestion that each seasonal influenza vaccination may bring in only a limited number of new T cells.

In its sample, this clonotype was seen a few times. Its antigen is not identified. The ends were cut back, 0 bases at V and 5 bases at J, with 4 bases in the middle. The CDR3 extends over 12 amino acids. Germline values: CDR1 SGDLS, CDR2 YYNGEE. TCRdb recomputed calls from the RT-PCR reads with MiXCR, one row per CDR3 protein. The sample has about half a million distinct CDR3 sequences, around 8% seen once. Sequences were derived from PBMCs from blood, sampled 23 months after vaccination. The sequence came from a man between 50 and 75 years old who received an inactivated influenza vaccine. V gene TRBV9 combines with J gene TRBJ2-3; no firm D call. The CDR3 DNA is TGTGCCAGCAGCGTAGACAGAGATACGCAGTATTTT. This codes for CASSVDRDTQYF.